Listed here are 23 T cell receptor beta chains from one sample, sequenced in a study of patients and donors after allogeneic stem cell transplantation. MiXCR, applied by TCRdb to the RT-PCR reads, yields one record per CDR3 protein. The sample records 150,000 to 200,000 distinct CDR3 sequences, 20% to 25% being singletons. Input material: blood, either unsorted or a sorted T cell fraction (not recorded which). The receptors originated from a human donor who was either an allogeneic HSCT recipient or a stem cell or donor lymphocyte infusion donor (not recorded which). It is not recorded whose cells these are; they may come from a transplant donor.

CDR3 coding DNA: TGCAGTGCTAGGGACGGTGAAGCTTTCTTT. Its translation: CSARDGEAFF. The chain recombines TRBV20-1 with TRBJ1-1; D gene unclear. The CDR3 consists of 10 residues. Germline V gene lookup returns CDR1 DFQATT and CDR2 SNEGSKA (reference sequence). Trimming left V 3 bases short and J 7 bases short, with 6 bases between.

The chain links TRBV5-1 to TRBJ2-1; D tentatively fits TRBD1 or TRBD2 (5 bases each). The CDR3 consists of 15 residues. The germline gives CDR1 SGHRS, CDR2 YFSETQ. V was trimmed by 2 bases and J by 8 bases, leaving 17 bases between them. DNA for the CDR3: TGCGCCAGCAGCTTTGGGCTAGCTTGGGACGATGAGCAGTTCTTC. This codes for CASSFGLAWDDEQFF.

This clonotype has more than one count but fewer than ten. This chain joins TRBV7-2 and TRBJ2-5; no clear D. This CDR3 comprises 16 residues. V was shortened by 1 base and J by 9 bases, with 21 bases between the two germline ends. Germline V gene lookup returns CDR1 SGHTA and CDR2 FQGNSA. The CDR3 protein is CASSLGGSKRQMAQYF. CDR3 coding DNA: TGTGCCAGCAGCTTAGGCGGTTCCAAGAGACAAATGGCCCAGTACTTC. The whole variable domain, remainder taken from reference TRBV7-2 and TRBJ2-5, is GAGVSQSPSNKVTEKGKDVELRCDPISGHTALYWYRQSLGQGLEFLIYFQGNSAPDKSGLPSDRFSAERTGGSVSTLTIQRTQQEDSAVYLCASSLGGSKRQMAQYFGPGTRLLVL.

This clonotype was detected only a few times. As DNA, the CDR3 is TGTGCCAGCAGCCCGTACCTCGGGGTTCGCACAGATACGCAGTATTTT. This encodes CASSPYLGVRTDTQYF. The rearrangement joins TRBV9 to TRBJ2-3, with D possibly TRBD2 on 5 matching bases. Per the germline V gene, CDR1 is SGDLS and CDR2 is YYNGEE. The CDR3 has 16 residues. The V and J ends lost 4 bases and 1 base respectively, with 16 bases between them.

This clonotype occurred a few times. CDR3 loop: CSATPGYNTGELFF. The DNA of the CDR3 is TGCAGTGCTACCCCAGGGTATAACACCGGGGAGCTGTTTTTT. The rearrangement links TRBV20-1 to TRBJ2-2, with D maybe TRBD1 (5 bases). Between the trimmed V and J ends, which lost 4 bases and 2 bases, there was a span of 11 bases. CDR3 size: 14 residues. Germline assignment: CDR1 DFQATT and CDR2 SNEGSKA (reference sequence).

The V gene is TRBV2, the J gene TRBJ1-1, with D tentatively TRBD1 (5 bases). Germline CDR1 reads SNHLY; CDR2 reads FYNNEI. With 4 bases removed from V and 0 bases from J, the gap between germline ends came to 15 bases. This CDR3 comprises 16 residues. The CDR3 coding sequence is TGTGCCAGCAGTGGTTTTCCGACAGTCATGAACACTGAAGCTTTCTTT. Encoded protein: CASSGFPTVMNTEAFF.

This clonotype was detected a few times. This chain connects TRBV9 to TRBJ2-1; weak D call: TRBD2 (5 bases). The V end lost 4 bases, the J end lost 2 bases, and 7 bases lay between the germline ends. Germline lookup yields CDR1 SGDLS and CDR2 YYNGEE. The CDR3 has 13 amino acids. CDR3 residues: CASSPGTYNEQFF. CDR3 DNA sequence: TGTGCCAGCAGCCCCGGGACCTACAATGAGCAGTTCTTC.

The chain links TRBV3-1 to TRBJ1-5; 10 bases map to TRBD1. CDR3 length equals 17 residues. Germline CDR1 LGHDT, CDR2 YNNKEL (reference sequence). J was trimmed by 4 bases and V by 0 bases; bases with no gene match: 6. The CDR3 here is CASSQDPDRGLNQPQHF. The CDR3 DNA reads TGTGCCAGCAGCCAAGACCCGGACAGGGGGTTAAATCAGCCCCAGCATTTT.

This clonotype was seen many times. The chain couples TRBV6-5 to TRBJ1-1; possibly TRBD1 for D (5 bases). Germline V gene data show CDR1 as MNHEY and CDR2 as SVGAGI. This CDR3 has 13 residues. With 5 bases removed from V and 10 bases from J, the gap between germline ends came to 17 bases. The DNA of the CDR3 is TGTGCCAGCAGTGAACGCCCGGGGGTCTCAGCTTTCTTT. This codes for CASSERPGVSAFF.

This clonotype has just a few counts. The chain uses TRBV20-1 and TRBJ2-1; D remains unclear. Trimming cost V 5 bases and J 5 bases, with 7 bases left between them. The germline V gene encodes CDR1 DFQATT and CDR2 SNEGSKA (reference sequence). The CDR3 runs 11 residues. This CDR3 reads CSAPMNNEQFF. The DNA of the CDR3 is TGCAGTGCTCCCATGAACAATGAGCAGTTCTTC.

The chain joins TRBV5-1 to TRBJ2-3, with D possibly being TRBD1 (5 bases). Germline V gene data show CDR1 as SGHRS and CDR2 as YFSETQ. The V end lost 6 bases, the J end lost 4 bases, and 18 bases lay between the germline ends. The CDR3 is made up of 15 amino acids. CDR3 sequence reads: CASNPQDTSADTQYF. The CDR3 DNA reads TGCGCCAGCAACCCCCAGGACACTTCCGCAGATACGCAGTATTTT.

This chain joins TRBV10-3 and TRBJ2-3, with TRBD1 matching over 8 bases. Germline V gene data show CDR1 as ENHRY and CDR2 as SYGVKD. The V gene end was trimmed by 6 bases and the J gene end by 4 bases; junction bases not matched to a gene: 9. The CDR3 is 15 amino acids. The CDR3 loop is CAISEGQGIPDTQYF. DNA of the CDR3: TGTGCCATCAGCGAAGGACAGGGAATACCAGATACGCAGTATTTT.

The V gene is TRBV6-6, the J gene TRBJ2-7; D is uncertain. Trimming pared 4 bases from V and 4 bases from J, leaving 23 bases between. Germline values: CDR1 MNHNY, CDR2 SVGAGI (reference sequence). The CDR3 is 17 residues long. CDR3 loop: CASSFPPPDTFPYEQYF. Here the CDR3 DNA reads TGTGCCAGCAGTTTCCCTCCACCCGACACCTTTCCTTACGAGCAGTACTTC.

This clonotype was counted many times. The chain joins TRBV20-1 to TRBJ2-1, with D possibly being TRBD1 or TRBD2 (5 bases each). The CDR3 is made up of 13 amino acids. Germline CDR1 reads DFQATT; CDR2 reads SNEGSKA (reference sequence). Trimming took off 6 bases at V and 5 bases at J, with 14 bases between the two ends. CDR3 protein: CSAPIPGHNEQFF. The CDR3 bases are TGCAGTGCCCCAATACCGGGACACAATGAGCAGTTCTTC.

Here the CDR3 reads CASSVETSGGADEQFF. DNA for the CDR3: TGTGCCAGCAGCGTGGAGACTAGCGGGGGGGCTGACGAGCAGTTCTTC. The V call is TRBV9, the J call TRBJ2-1; 14 bases agree with TRBD2. Unmatched junction bases numbered 8, after V lost 2 bases and J lost 10 bases. CDR3 size: 16 residues. The germline gives CDR1 SGDLS, CDR2 YYNGEE.

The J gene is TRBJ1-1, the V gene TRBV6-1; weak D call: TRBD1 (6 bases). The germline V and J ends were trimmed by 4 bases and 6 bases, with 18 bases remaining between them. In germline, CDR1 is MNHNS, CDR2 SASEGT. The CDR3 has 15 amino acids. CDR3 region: CASSGGRGGWAEAFF. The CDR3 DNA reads TGTGCCAGCAGTGGGGGCCGAGGGGGATGGGCTGAAGCTTTCTTT.

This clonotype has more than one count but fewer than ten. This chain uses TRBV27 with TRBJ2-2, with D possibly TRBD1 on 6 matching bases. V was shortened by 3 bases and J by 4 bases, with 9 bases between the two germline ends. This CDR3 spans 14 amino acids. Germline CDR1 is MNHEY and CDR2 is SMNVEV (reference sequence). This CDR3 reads CASSFQGFTGELFF. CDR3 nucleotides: TGTGCCAGCAGTTTCCAGGGGTTCACCGGGGAGCTGTTTTTT.

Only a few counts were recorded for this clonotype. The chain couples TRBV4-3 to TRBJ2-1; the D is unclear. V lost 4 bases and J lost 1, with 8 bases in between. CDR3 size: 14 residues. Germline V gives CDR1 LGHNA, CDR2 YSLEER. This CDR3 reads CASSLRTSYNEQFF. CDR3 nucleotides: TGCGCCAGCAGCCTACGGACGTCCTACAATGAGCAGTTCTTC.

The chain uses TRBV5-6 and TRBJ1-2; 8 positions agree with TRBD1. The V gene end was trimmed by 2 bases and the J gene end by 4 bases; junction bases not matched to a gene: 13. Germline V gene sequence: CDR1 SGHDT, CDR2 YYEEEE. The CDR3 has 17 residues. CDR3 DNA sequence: TGTGCCAGCAGCTTTGAGAGTTTCGTTGGACAGGGCTATGGCTACACCTTC. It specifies CASSFESFVGQGYGYTF.

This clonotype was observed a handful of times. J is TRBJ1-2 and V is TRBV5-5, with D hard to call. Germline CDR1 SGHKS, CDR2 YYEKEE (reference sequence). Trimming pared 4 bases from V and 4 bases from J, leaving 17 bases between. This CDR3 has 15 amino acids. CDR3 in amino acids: CASSQPVGTTYGYTF. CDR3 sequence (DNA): TGTGCCAGCAGCCAGCCGGTGGGCACTACCTATGGCTACACCTTC.

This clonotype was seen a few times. The CDR3 DNA reads as TGTGCCAGCAGCTCGTTCAAAAACATTCAGTACTTC. It yields the protein CASSSFKNIQYF. The chain combines TRBV7-2 with TRBJ2-4, with no clear D. The CDR3 length is 12 residues. In germline, CDR1 is SGHTA, CDR2 FQGNSA. With 4 bases removed from V and 3 bases from J, the gap between germline ends came to 4 bases.

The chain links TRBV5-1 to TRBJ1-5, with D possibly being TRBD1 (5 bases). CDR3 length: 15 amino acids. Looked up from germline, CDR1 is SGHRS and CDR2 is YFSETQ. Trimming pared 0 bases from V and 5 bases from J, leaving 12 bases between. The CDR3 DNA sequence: TGCGCCAGCAGCTTGGGGGAGGGACGGGATCAGCCCCAGCATTTT. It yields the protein CASSLGEGRDQPQHF.

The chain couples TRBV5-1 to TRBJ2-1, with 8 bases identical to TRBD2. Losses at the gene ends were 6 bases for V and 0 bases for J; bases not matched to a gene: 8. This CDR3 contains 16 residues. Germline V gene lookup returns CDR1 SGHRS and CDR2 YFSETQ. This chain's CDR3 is CASIPAGGGSYNEQFF. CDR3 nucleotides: TGCGCCAGCATCCCGGCGGGGGGTGGCTCCTACAATGAGCAGTTCTTC.